The 7 T cell receptor beta chains reported below all come from one sample, sequenced in a study of T cells after yellow fever vaccination. In TCRdb, the 5' RACE reads were re-called with MiXCR into one record per CDR3 protein. This table has a few hundred thousand distinct CDR3 sequences, about 7.1% appearing once. The source was CD4+ T cells sorted from PBMCs, collected 15 days after the yellow fever booster vaccination. The receptors were sampled from a man younger than 45 who received the YFV17D yellow fever vaccine.

The chain has TRBV6-5 and TRBJ2-7; 9 bases line up with TRBD2. Germline values: CDR1 MNHEY, CDR2 SVGAGI. This CDR3 is built from 15 residues. V dropped 2 bases and J dropped 2; count of bases not matched to a gene: 4. CDR3 nucleotides: TGTGCCAGCAGTTACAGCGGGAGGCTCGCCTACGAGCAGTACTTC. This encodes CASSYSGRLAYEQYF.

The sample holds many counts of this clonotype. The genes are TRBV7-2 and TRBJ2-3; either TRBD1 or TRBD2 may fit D (5 bases each). The CDR3 has 15 amino acids. Trimming stripped 1 base from V and 1 base from J, with 9 bases between. Per the germline V gene, CDR1 is SGHTA and CDR2 is FQGNSA. Here the CDR3 reads CASSLGGSGTDTQYF. CDR3 sequence (DNA): TGTGCCAGCAGCTTAGGGGGGAGCGGCACAGATACGCAGTATTTT.

This clonotype was detected ten times or more. The CDR3 protein is CASSLRRQGKNQPQHF. The CDR3 DNA is TGTGCCAGCAGTTTAAGGCGGCAGGGGAAAAATCAGCCCCAGCATTTT. This rearrangement joins TRBV28 to TRBJ1-5; maybe TRBD1 (6 bases). This CDR3 is 16 amino acids long. The V and J ends lost 2 bases and 4 bases respectively, with 15 bases between them. Germline CDR1 and CDR2: MDHEN and SYDVKM.

The V gene is TRBV27, the J gene TRBJ2-1, with 7 bases aligning to TRBD2. V shed 3 bases and J 3 bases; nucleotides not matched to a gene: 5. This CDR3 region has 15 residues. From germline, CDR1 is MNHEY and CDR2 SMNVEV (reference sequence). The CDR3 region has the DNA TGTGCCAGCAGTTTGGGGCTAGCGGTCTACAATGAGCAGTTCTTC. Translated: CASSLGLAVYNEQFF.

The rearrangement links TRBV9 to TRBJ2-7; the match to TRBD1 covers 9 bases. Trimming cost V 7 bases and J 5 bases; bases outside gene matches: 13. This CDR3 is built from 15 residues. Germline CDR1 is SGDLS and CDR2 is YYNGEE. CDR3 region: CASGTGGTGSHEQYF. CDR3 DNA sequence: TGTGCCAGCGGAACCGGAGGGACAGGGAGCCACGAGCAGTACTTC.

This chain links TRBV7-2 with TRBJ2-3; D is undetermined. Trimming stripped 6 bases from V and 1 base from J, with 8 bases between. CDR3 length: 13 amino acids. Germline lookup yields CDR1 SGHTA and CDR2 FQGNSA. The CDR3 region has the DNA TGTGCCAGCAGGGAGAGACGCACAGATACGCAGTATTTT. Protein: CASRERRTDTQYF.

J is TRBJ2-1 and V is TRBV20-1; 12 bases map to TRBD2. This CDR3 has 14 residues. The ends lost 1 base at V and 6 bases at J; junction bases unmatched: 1. The V gene's germline CDR1 is DFQATT and CDR2 SNEGSKA (reference sequence). The CDR3 DNA reads TGCAGTGCTAGAGGGACTAGCGGGATCAATGAGCAGTTCTTC. As protein: CSARGTSGINEQFF.